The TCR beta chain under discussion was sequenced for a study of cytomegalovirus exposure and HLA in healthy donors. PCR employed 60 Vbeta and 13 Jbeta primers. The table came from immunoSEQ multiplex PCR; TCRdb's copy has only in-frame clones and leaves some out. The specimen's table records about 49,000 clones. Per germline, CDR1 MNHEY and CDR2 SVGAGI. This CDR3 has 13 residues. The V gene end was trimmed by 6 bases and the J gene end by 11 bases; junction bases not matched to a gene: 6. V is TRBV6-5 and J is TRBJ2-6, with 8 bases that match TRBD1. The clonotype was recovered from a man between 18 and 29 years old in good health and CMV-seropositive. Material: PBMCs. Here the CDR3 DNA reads TGTGCCAGCAGCCTCACAGGGGGATACGTCCTGACTTTC. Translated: CASSLTGGYVLTF.